This T cell receptor (beta chain) is from a study of T cells in Graves' hyperthyroidism and ophthalmopathy. Study as a whole: The authors collected peripheral blood at initial diagnosis, before any treatment.

V was clipped by 1 base and J by 6 bases, with 11 bases between them. The germline CDR1 and CDR2 sequences are SGHKS and YYEKEE (reference sequence). This CDR3 contains 15 residues. The study's findings and limits: In blood, most of the thyroid clonotypes expanded above 0.001 were also present.

This clonotype was detected ten times or more. Its antigen is undetermined. The source material, RNA transcripts, was used to amplify TCR beta CDR3 regions. The study used the HTBI primer set for a first-round RT-PCR of the TCR CDR3. TCRdb reprocessed the multiplex PCR reads with MiXCR, giving one entry per CDR3 protein. Of under 350,000 distinct CDR3 sequences listed, over 15% were seen once; the top ten hold over 50%. Among ophthalmopathy patients, the Clinical Activity Score reached at least 3, the NOSPECS grade reached at least 4, and duration remained under 3 months. Clinicians diagnosed patients from clinical symptoms, serum thyroxine and TRAb, thyroid ultrasound and orbital computed tomography.

The source material was blood. The source of this sequence is a woman aged 55-75 years with Graves' ophthalmopathy. The V and J genes are TRBV5-5 and TRBJ1-6; D gene uncertain. CDR3 sequence reads: CASSLWPGVNSPLHF. The DNA for the CDR3 is TGTGCCAGCAGCTTGTGGCCAGGAGTTAATTCACCCCTCCACTTT.